The 15 T cell receptor beta chains given below trace back to one sample, sequenced in a study of shared clonotypes between healthy human individuals. The protocol was immunoSEQ multiplex PCR, while the TCRdb copy is restricted to in-frame clones and leaves out a portion. The sample consists of about 2,100,000 clones, around 93% of them appearing once. Terminally differentiated effector memory CD45RA+ cells were excluded from the naive CD8 cells, which were CD45RO-negative and positively selected for CCR7. The source material was naive CD8+ T cells from PBMCs. The receptors come from a man younger than 35 in good health. Some clones in this sample may be carry-over from other donors' samples.

This rearrangement joins TRBV19 to TRBJ2-4; 9 bases match TRBD1. Germline CDR1 reads LNHDA; CDR2 reads SQIVND (reference sequence). V lost 7 bases to trimming and J lost 13 bases; unmatched junction nucleotides: 14. CDR3 size: 14 residues. The CDR3 loop reads CASNTGTGMGGQYF. The CDR3, as DNA: TGTGCCAGTAATACCGGGACAGGGATGGGCGGACAGTACTTC.

V gene TRBV6-6 combines with J gene TRBJ1-5; D unresolved. The CDR3 contains 15 residues. Trimming took off 6 bases at V and 3 bases at J, with 15 bases between the two ends. Germline assignment: CDR1 MNHNY and CDR2 SVGAGI (reference sequence). This CDR3 is CASSREGGLNQPQHF. The CDR3 DNA sequence: TGTGCCAGCAGCCGAGAGGGCGGTCTCAATCAGCCCCAGCATTTT.

V usage is TRBV5-5 and J usage is TRBJ1-5, with a possible D match to TRBD1 (5 bases). The CDR3 has 15 amino acids. Germline values: CDR1 SGHKS, CDR2 YYEKEE (reference sequence). V was clipped by 7 bases and J by 1 base, with 15 bases between them. The CDR3 nucleotides are TGTGCCAGCTGCACAGGACCCTTGAGCAATCAGCCCCAGCATTTT. Translated, it gives CASCTGPLSNQPQHF.

The chain has TRBV27 and TRBJ2-5; tentatively, D is TRBD1 or TRBD2 (5 bases each). The CDR3 length is 13 residues. Trimming shortened V by 0 bases and J by 4 bases, and 6 bases separated the two germline ends. Germline V gene data show CDR1 as MNHEY and CDR2 as SMNVEV (reference sequence). The DNA for the CDR3 is TGTGCCAGCAGTTTATCCGGGGCAGAGACCCAGTACTTC. Protein: CASSLSGAETQYF.

J is TRBJ2-1 and V is TRBV14; TRBD2 agrees at 7 bases. The CDR3 covers 16 residues. Germline V CDR1 and CDR2: SGHDN, FVKESK. The V segment lost 6 bases and the J segment 2 bases; nucleotides outside the gene matches: 10. The CDR3 is CASSVASGVPYNEQFF. DNA of the CDR3: TGTGCCAGCAGTGTGGCTAGCGGAGTACCCTACAATGAGCAGTTCTTC.

The rearrangement joins TRBV30 to TRBJ2-1, with 8 bases matching TRBD2. Germline lookup yields CDR1 GTSNPN and CDR2 SVGIG (reference sequence). The junction had 8 bases not matched to a gene; V was cut back by 8 bases and J by 2 bases. The CDR3 totals 14 residues. CDR3 bases: TGTGCCGGACTCACTAGCGGAACCTACAATGAGCAGTTCTTC. It codes for CAGLTSGTYNEQFF.

This chain uses TRBV28 with TRBJ1-1; D is uncertain. The germline CDR1 and CDR2 sequences are MDHEN and SYDVKM. V shed 6 bases and J shed 0 bases, with 11 bases lying between them. The CDR3 is made up of 14 amino acids. The CDR3 loop reads CASRGRALNTEAFF. The CDR3, as DNA: TGTGCCAGCAGGGGTAGGGCGTTGAACACTGAAGCTTTCTTT.

CDR3 nucleotides: TGTGCCAGCAGCGCGGATGTCACTGAAGCTTTCTTT. It is translated as CASSADVTEAFF. This chain connects TRBV14 to TRBJ1-1; D ambiguous. The CDR3 is made up of 12 amino acids. CDR1 and CDR2 from the germline V gene are SGHDN and FVKESK. With 5 bases removed from V and 4 bases from J, the gap between germline ends came to 8 bases.

This clone was detected only once. This chain joins TRBV9 and TRBJ2-2; TRBD1 matches 12 bases. J gave up 7 bases and V 0 bases, and 4 bases lay outside the gene matches. The V gene's germline CDR1 is SGDLS and CDR2 YYNGEE. This CDR3 spans 16 amino acids. CDR3 sequence reads: CASSVEGQGAVGELFF. DNA of the CDR3: TGTGCCAGCAGCGTAGAGGGACAGGGGGCCGTCGGGGAGCTGTTTTTT.

J is TRBJ2-7 and V is TRBV19; D is perhaps TRBD1 or TRBD2 (5 bases each). The V end lost 7 bases, the J end lost 5 bases, and 15 bases lay between the germline ends. This CDR3 is 13 amino acids long. Germline-derived CDR1 and CDR2 are LNHDA and SQIVND (reference sequence). DNA of the CDR3: TGTGCCAGTATGGGGCCTAGCCGCCACGAGCAGTACTTC. Encoded protein: CASMGPSRHEQYF.

This sequence joins TRBV9 and TRBJ1-1; 7 bases map to TRBD1. Germline V gene sequence: CDR1 SGDLS, CDR2 YYNGEE. There are 15 residues in the CDR3. The trim removed 3 bases at V and 4 bases at J, leaving 9 bases unmatched. CDR3 loop: CASSGGGLSSTEAFF. CDR3 in DNA: TGTGCCAGCAGCGGAGGGGGCTTGAGTTCCACTGAAGCTTTCTTT. The variable domain in full, completed from reference TRBV9 and TRBJ1-1, reads DSGVTQTPKHLITATGQRVTLRCSPRSGDLSVYWYQQSLDQGLQFLIQYYNGEERAKGNILERFSAQQFPDLHSELNLSSLELGDSALYFCASSGGGLSSTEAFFGQGTRLTVV.

This clone was seen at least ten times. Other nucleotide sequences in the sample specify the same CDR3. The chain uses TRBV6-6 and TRBJ2-7; 11 bases line up with TRBD2. The CDR3 runs to 15 residues. Germline trimming cut 2 bases from V and 3 bases from J; bases unmatched to any gene: 3. The germline CDR1 and CDR2 sequences are MNHNY and SVGAGI (reference sequence). The CDR3 region is CASSYDGTSGYEQYF. For the CDR3, the DNA is TGTGCCAGCAGTTACGATGGGACTAGCGGCTACGAGCAGTACTTC.

The chain combines TRBV30 with TRBJ2-3, with TRBD2 matching 9 bases. The CDR3 length is 13 residues. Germline trimming cut 7 bases from V and 3 bases from J; bases unmatched to any gene: 5. The germline V gene has CDR1 GTSNPN and CDR2 SVGIG (reference sequence). The CDR3 DNA is TGTGCCTACATAGCGGGAGTGACAGATACGCAGTATTTT. Translating gives CAYIAGVTDTQYF.

V is TRBV9 and J is TRBJ2-7; TRBD2 is a possible D gene (5 bases). V was cut by 2 bases and J by 1 base, with 10 bases left in between. Germline lookup yields CDR1 SGDLS and CDR2 YYNGEE. The CDR3 is made up of 14 amino acids. In DNA, the CDR3 is TGTGCCAGCAGCGTCTCTAGCTGGTCCTACGAGCAGTACTTC. Residues: CASSVSSWSYEQYF.

The chain joins TRBV7-9 to TRBJ1-1, with TRBD1 as a possible D gene (5 bases). Trimming stripped 5 bases from V and 6 bases from J, with 10 bases between. The germline V gene encodes CDR1 SEHNR and CDR2 FQNEAQ (reference sequence). CDR3 length equals 12 residues. The CDR3 DNA follows: TGTGCCAGCAGCCCTGGGGCCTCTGAAGCTTTCTTT. The encoded protein is CASSPGASEAFF.